The entry that follows covers one T cell receptor (beta chain) sequence. This clone came up once. What antigen it recognizes has not been identified. Per-base qualities were not stored, and no clone one base away is much larger. The sample comes from a study of graft-versus-host responses after intestinal transplantation (dated by TCRdb to about 2021). Describing the broader study: The transplants that recipients received were multivisceral, liver-intestinal, or isolated intestinal. After intestinal transplantation, graft-versus-host and host-versus-graft alloreactive T cell clones were followed in the graft, circulation and bone marrow using bulk TCR-beta CDR3 sequencing. A peak of at least 4% donor T cells among recipient peripheral blood mononuclear cells was the definition used for donor T cell macrochimerism. Of the 20 to 25 intestinal transplant recipients enrolled in the cohort, one of whom was a retransplant, 3 patients without pretransplant specimens were excluded. To identify alloreactive clones, pre-transplant mixed lymphocyte reaction products were sequenced and then compared with unstimulated pre-transplant donor and recipient T cells. All recipients received anti-thymocyte globulin induction followed by maintenance tacrolimus and steroids for about three years. Instead of going to the commercial service, samples from a few later patients were sequenced in-house on an Illumina MiSeq and processed with MiXCR.

Libraries were constructed by the immunoSEQ multiplex PCR assay. In most patients, genomic DNA was isolated using the Qiagen DNeasy Blood and Tissue Kit and sent frozen to Adaptive Biotechnologies for TCR sequencing. For most patients, high-throughput TCR-beta CDR3 sequencing of genomic DNA was performed by Adaptive Biotechnologies. The authors processed their data as follows. TCR sequencing data for over 15 patients were retrieved from Adaptive's ImmunoSEQ software; three other patients were processed with MiXCR and VDJtools. To correct CD4 versus CD8 sorting errors, any sequence found in both subsets at a frequency ratio below 5:1 was removed. CDR3 nucleotide sequences shared between donor and recipient were removed because the origin of such sequences could not be assigned. At least 2-fold expansion over unstimulated cells and a minimum CFSE-low frequency of 0.002% (template counts) or 0.001% (read counts) were required for clones to be classified as alloreactive. Clones were considered mappable if detected in sequenced pre-transplant spleen, lymph node, or MLR CFSE-low populations of the donor or recipient. Cumulative frequency of alloreactive clones was calculated as a percentage of all sequences weighted by copy number. TCRdb holds this immuneACCESS table with in-frame rearrangements only. Some clones are missing; in checked studies, unresolved V genes explain under half, and the rest has no known cause. V and J calls and clone size come straight from that table; D and trimming were deduced from the DNA. This sample lists 55,000 to 75,000 clones; 84% were detected once. The ten largest clonotypes hold less than 0.45% of the sample.

Reading the label with the study, this specimen's time point is: cells obtained before transplantation from donor or recipient. CD3+CD4+ and CD3+CD8+ populations were FACS-sorted from unstimulated pre-transplant donor and recipient cells taken from spleen or lymph nodes. The investigation overall reported the following: Early after transplant, peak levels of circulating GvH clones were associated with declines in HvG clones. High GvH to HvG T cell clonal ratios were observed in the allografts of patients with donor T cell macrochimerism. GvH clones were detected in recipient bone marrow, and some of these GvH clones were observed earlier in ileal mucosa or blood, consistent with an intestinal mucosal origin. Conclusions were limited by the relatively low number and heterogeneity of intestinal transplant patients.

V was cut back by 7 bases and J by 6 bases, leaving a gap of 20 bases between them. CDR1 and CDR2 are read off the germline V gene as SGHRS and YFSETQ. Reading from cysteine to phenylalanine, the CDR3 counts 15 amino acids. The CDR3 DNA has 45 bases and is translated from base 1. The sequencing here drew on unstimulated CD4+ T cells sorted from spleen or lymph node cells, taken before transplant. The sequence came from a human donor who was the organ donor for an intestinal transplant. This sequence uses TRBV5-1 and TRBJ2-1; the best D guess is TRBD2, with 6 bases matching. The nucleotide sequence is given as TGCGCCAGCGCCCCGGGACTGCAAAATTCCAATGAGCAGTTCTTC. Translation gives CASAPGLQNSNEQFF.